The present TCR beta chain was sequenced within a study of blood T cell repertoires in COVID-19. Study summary: Italy, Spain and the United States were the sources of the convalescent and acute COVID-19 samples.

V was shortened by 5 bases and J by 3 bases, with 20 bases between the two germline ends. CDR1 LNHDA and CDR2 SQIVND come from the germline V gene (reference sequence). The CDR3 has 16 amino acids. Sequencing used immunoSEQ multiplex PCR; TCRdb keeps in-frame clones, though not all of them. The repertoire includes 130,000 to 150,000 clones, roughly 80% of them detected once, and roughly 4.5% sits in the top ten. The chain is built from TRBV19 and TRBJ2-7, with a tentative D call TRBD2 (5 bases). This clonotype was obtained from a human donor in a cohort sampled during active COVID-19. Sequencing was carried out using peripheral blood. The CDR3 nucleotides read TGTGCCAGTAGTCCACAACCTCAGGCGGGCGTCTACGAGCAGTACTTC. It specifies CASSPQPQAGVYEQYF.